This TCR beta chain derives from a study of cytomegalovirus exposure and HLA in healthy donors. Findings and caveats of the study: Analyzed later, most CMV-associated TCR beta chains appeared HLA-restricted.

Of note for this clone: Antigen: not known.

Germline CDR1 reads SNHLY; CDR2 reads FYNNEI. Trimming removed 8 bases from V and 3 bases from J; junction bases left unmatched: 9. This CDR3 has 14 amino acids. PCR amplification relied on 60 Vbeta primers (plus 13 Jbeta primers). Method: immunoSEQ multiplex PCR; TCRdb's copy keeps in-frame clones and lacks some. Seen in this sample are 130,000 to 150,000 clones; the ten most common clones hold roughly 1.6%. Regarding donors, all were healthy bone marrow donors. The sample comprised PBMCs. V usage is TRBV2 and J usage is TRBJ1-2; TRBD1 matches at 7 bases. The receptor was derived from a woman between 45 and 65 years old in good health and CMV-seronegative. The CDR3 nucleotides read TGTGCCAGCCTGAGGGCAGGGGGAGACTATGGCTACACCTTC. Protein product: CASLRAGGDYGYTF.